The 9 T cell receptor beta chains listed next were all sequenced from one sample in a study of cytomegalovirus exposure and HLA in healthy donors. Data came from immunoSEQ multiplex PCR; TCRdb stores just in-frame clones and leaves some out. The repertoire holds 150,000 to 200,000 clones, with about 81% as singletons. Input material: PBMCs. These receptors were obtained from a woman aged 25 to 39 in good health and CMV-seronegative.

J is TRBJ1-2 and V is TRBV27; 7 positions agree with TRBD1. The CDR3 runs to 13 residues. J lost 4 bases, V lost 6 bases, and 5 bases had no gene match. Germline V lookup: CDR1 MNHEY, CDR2 SMNVEV (reference sequence). The CDR3 spells CASSQQGSYGYTF. DNA of the CDR3: TGTGCCAGCAGCCAACAGGGGAGCTATGGCTACACCTTC.

In nucleotides, the CDR3 is TGTGCCAGCAGCCCCCTGGCAGGGAACACTGAAGCTTTCTTT. This sequence encodes CASSPLAGNTEAFF. The rearrangement uses TRBV11-2 and TRBJ1-1; no firm D call. V gave up 5 bases and J gave up 1 base, with 11 bases separating them. There are 14 residues in the CDR3. Looked up from germline, CDR1 is SGHAT and CDR2 is FQNNGV.

In its sample, this clone was seen a few times. The V and J genes are TRBV2 and TRBJ1-2, with D possibly TRBD1 on 6 matching bases. The CDR3 sequence is 15 residues long. Germline CDR1 reads SNHLY; CDR2 reads FYNNEI. Trimming cost V 8 bases and J 0 bases, with 16 bases left between them. The CDR3 DNA sequence: TGTGCCAGCGGTACTGACAGGCCTACTAACTATGGCTACACCTTC. Protein product: CASGTDRPTNYGYTF.

This chain connects TRBV27 to TRBJ2-7; the match to TRBD1 covers 11 bases. Trimming cost V 6 bases and J 2 bases; bases outside gene matches: 3. Per germline, CDR1 MNHEY and CDR2 SMNVEV (reference sequence). CDR3 size: 14 residues. The CDR3 DNA reads TGTGCCAGCAGATGGGACAGGGGGGCCTACGAGCAGTACTTC. Protein sequence: CASRWDRGAYEQYF.

The CDR3 DNA reads as TGTGCCAGCAGTTTATCAGGCAGGGTCGAGGGCTACACCTTC. This codes for CASSLSGRVEGYTF. The chain uses TRBV27 and TRBJ1-2, with D tentatively TRBD1 (5 bases). The V gene's germline CDR1 is MNHEY and CDR2 SMNVEV (reference sequence). Trimming removed 0 bases from V and 8 bases from J, with 13 bases in between. This CDR3 is 14 amino acids long.

The gene calls are TRBV7-3 and TRBJ2-3; 8 nucleotides match TRBD2. The CDR3 spans 16 residues. Trimming removed 3 bases from V and 0 bases from J; junction bases left unmatched: 5. Germline-derived CDR1 and CDR2 are SGHTA and FQGTGA. The CDR3 DNA is TGTGCCAGCAGCTTGAGCGGGGGCTTTAGCACAGATACGCAGTATTTT. Protein product: CASSLSGGFSTDTQYF.

This clone was detected only a few times. The V call is TRBV7-9, the J call TRBJ1-1; 7 bases are shared with TRBD1. The CDR3 is made up of 13 amino acids. The germline gives CDR1 SEHNR, CDR2 FQNEAQ (reference sequence). The J segment lost 6 bases and the V segment lost 6 bases, leaving 7 bases of the junction unmatched. For the CDR3, the DNA is TGTGCCAGCAGAGAGACAGGGCAACCTGAAGCTTTCTTT. Its protein product is CASRETGQPEAFF.

V gene TRBV28 combines with J gene TRBJ1-5, with TRBD1 identical over 7 bases. The germline gives CDR1 MDHEN, CDR2 SYDVKM. The CDR3 runs to 13 residues. V dropped 6 bases and J dropped 6; count of bases not matched to a gene: 5. The CDR3 region is CASSGPGGQPQHF. Written as DNA, the CDR3 is TGTGCCAGCAGCGGGCCAGGGGGTCAGCCCCAGCATTTT.

V is TRBV19 and J is TRBJ2-7; weak D call: TRBD2 (6 bases). The CDR3 is 13 residues long. CDR1 is LNHDA and CDR2 is SQIVND in the germline V gene (reference sequence). Trimming cost V 6 bases and J 5 bases, with 14 bases left between them. The CDR3 loop is CASRGETRNEQYF. CDR3 DNA: TGTGCCAGTAGAGGAGAGACTAGGAACGAGCAGTACTTC.